The 2 T cell receptor beta chains below come from one sample, sequenced in a study of blood T cells in healthy people across ages. The second PCR ran roughly 7 to 11 cycles with a sample-barcoded 5' primer and J-beta primers. TCRdb reprocessed the 5' RACE reads via MiXCR and lists one record per CDR3 protein. The data hold 1.4 million or so distinct CDR3 sequences, with 35% to 45% observed a single time. The sequenced sample consisted of blood. These receptors were collected from a woman between 18 and 29 years old in good health.

The CDR3: CASSPTEGQLSYEQYF. In nucleotides, the CDR3 is TGTGCCAGCAGCCCGACCGAGGGACAACTTAGCTACGAGCAGTACTTC. The chain links TRBV11-2 to TRBJ2-7; D is perhaps TRBD1 (6 bases). The V and J ends lost 5 bases and 3 bases respectively, with 20 bases between them. This CDR3 has 16 residues. The V gene's germline CDR1 is SGHAT and CDR2 FQNNGV.

J is TRBJ2-3 and V is TRBV5-5; D may be TRBD1 (5 bases). Per the germline V gene, CDR1 is SGHKS and CDR2 is YYEKEE (reference sequence). There are 15 residues in the CDR3. Trimming shortened V by 1 base and J by 2 bases, and 11 bases separated the two germline ends. The CDR3 region is CASSLRQQDTDTQYF. As DNA, the CDR3 is TGTGCCAGCAGCTTGAGACAGCAAGACACAGATACGCAGTATTTT.